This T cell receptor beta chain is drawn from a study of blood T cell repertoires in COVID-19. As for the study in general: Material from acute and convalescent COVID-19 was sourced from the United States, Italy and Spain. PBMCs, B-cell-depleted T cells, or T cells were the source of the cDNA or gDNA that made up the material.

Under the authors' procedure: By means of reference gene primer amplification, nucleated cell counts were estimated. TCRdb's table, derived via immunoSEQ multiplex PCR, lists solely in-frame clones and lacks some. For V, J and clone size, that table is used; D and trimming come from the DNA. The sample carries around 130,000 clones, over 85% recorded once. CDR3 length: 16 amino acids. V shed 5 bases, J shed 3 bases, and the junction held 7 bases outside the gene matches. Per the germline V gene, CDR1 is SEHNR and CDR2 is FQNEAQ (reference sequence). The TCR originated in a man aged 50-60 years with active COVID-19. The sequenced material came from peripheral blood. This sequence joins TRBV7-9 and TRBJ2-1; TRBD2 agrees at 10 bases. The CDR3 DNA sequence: TGTGCCAGCAGCCCCACTAGCGGGGCCTACTACAATGAGCAGTTCTTC. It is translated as CASSPTSGAYYNEQFF.